This T cell receptor (beta chain) is from a study of blood T cells in healthy people across ages. Points from the study as a whole: Changes in expanded clonotypes were possibly confounded, as the CMV status of donors was unknown. Among long-lived donors, naive CD4+ cells were more numerous and diversity higher than in aged donors.

Trimming took off 6 bases at V and 4 bases at J, with 13 bases between the two ends. The CDR3 covers 14 residues. Per the germline V gene, CDR1 is MNHEY and CDR2 is SVGEGT. Details on this clonotype: Its target is unknown.

Together with a sample-barcoded 5' primer, a J-beta primer mix was included in a second PCR lasting roughly 6 to 12 cycles. Through a template-switch adaptor with 12 random nucleotides, each cDNA molecule received a tag. Per-sample output comprised a minimum of 2.5 million paired-end reads containing CDR3. TCRdb independently ran MiXCR on the 5' RACE reads; one entry per CDR3 protein. This sample carries about 1.7 million distinct CDR3 sequences, about 30% of them seen once, and the ten largest clones take 7% to 9%. The specimen was blood. The TCR originated in a young woman in good health. This chain connects TRBV6-2 or TRBV6-3 to TRBJ2-1; D is possibly TRBD2 (5 bases). The CDR3 nucleotides are TGTGCCAGCAGAAAGGCGGGCCCTTACAATGAGCAGTTCTTC. Translation: CASRKAGPYNEQFF.